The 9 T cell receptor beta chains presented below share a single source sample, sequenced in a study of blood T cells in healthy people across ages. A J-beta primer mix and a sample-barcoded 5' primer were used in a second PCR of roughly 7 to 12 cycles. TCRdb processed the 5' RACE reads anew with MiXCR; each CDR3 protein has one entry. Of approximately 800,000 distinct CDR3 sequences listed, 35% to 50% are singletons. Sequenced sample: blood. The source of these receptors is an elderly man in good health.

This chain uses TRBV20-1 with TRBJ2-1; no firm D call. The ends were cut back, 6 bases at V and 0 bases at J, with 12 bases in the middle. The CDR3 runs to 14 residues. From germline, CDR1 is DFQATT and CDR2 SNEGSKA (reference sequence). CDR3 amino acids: CSAPAQDSYNEQFF. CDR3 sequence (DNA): TGCAGTGCGCCCGCCCAGGACTCCTACAATGAGCAGTTCTTC.

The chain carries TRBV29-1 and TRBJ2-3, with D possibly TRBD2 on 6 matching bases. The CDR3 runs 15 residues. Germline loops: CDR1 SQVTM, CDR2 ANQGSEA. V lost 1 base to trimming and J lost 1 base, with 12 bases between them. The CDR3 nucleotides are TGCAGCGTTGAAGGATTCGGGAGTGGCACAGATACGCAGTATTTT. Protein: CSVEGFGSGTDTQYF.

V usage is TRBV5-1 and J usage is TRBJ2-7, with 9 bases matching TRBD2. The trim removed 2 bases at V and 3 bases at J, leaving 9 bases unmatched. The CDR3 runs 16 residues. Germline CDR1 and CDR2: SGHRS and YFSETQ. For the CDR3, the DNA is TGCGCCAGCAGCTTCGGACATAGCGGGAGAGACTACGAGCAGTACTTC. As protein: CASSFGHSGRDYEQYF.

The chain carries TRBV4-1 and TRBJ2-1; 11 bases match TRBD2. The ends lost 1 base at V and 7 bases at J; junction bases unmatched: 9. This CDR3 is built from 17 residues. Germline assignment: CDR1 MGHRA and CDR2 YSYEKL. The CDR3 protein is CASSQAFSGRASNEQFF. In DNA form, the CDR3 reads TGCGCCAGCAGCCAAGCATTTAGCGGGAGGGCCTCGAATGAGCAGTTCTTC.

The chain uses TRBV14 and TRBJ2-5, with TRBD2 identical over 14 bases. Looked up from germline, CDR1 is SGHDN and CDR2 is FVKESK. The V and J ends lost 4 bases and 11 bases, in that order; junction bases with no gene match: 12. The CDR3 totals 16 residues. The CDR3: CASSRRGLAGDNEQYF. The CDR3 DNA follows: TGTGCCAGCAGCCGAAGGGGACTAGCGGGAGACAATGAGCAGTACTTC.

For the CDR3, the DNA is TGCAGCGGACGGGAACCTTCAGAAGAAGCTTTCTTT. Protein sequence: CSGREPSEEAFF. The rearrangement joins TRBV29-1 to TRBJ1-1; no reliable D call. This CDR3 contains 12 residues. Germline V gene sequence: CDR1 SQVTM, CDR2 ANQGSEA. V shed 7 bases and J shed 8 bases, with 17 bases lying between them.

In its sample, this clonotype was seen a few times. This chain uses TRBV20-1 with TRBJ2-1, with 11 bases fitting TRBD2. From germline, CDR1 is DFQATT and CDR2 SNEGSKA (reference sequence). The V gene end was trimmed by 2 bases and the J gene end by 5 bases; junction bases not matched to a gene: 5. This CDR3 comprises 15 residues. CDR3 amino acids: CSARPTSGGHNEQFF. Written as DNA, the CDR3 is TGCAGTGCTAGACCCACTAGCGGGGGACACAATGAGCAGTTCTTC.

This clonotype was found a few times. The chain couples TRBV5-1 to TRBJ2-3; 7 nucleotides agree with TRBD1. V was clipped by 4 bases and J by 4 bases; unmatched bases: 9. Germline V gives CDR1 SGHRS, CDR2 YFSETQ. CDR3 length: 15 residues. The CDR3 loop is CASSISGQSADTQYF. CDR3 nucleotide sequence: TGCGCCAGCAGCATATCGGGACAGTCAGCAGATACGCAGTATTTT.

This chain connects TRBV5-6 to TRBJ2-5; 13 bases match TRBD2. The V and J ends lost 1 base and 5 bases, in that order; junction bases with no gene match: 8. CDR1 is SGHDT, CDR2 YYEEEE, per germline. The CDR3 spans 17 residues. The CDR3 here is CASSLSLLAGGPETQYF. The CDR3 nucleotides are TGTGCCAGCAGCTTGTCCTTACTAGCGGGAGGGCCGGAGACCCAGTACTTC. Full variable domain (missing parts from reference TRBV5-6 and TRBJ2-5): DAGVTQSPTHLIKTRGQQVTLRCSPKSGHDTVSWYQQALGQGPQFIFQYYEEEERQRGNFPDRFSGHQFPNYSSELNVNALLLGDSALYLCASSLSLLAGGPETQYFGPGTRLLVL.